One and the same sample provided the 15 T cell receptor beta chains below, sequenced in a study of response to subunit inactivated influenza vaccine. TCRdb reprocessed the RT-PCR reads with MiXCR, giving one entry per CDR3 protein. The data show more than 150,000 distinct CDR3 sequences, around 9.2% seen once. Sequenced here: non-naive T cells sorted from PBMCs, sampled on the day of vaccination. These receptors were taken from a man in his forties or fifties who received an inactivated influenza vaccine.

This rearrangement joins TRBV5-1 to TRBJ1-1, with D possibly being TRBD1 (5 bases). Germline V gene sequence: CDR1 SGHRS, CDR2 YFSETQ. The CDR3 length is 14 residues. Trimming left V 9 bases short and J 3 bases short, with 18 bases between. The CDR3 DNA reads TGCGCCACCGGAATGGGGAGAGGGGACACTGAAGCTTTCTTT. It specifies CATGMGRGDTEAFF.

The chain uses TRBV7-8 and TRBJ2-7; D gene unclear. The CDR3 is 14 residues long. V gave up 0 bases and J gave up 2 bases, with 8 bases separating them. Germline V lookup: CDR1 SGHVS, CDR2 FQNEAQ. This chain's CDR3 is CASSLARLPYEQYF. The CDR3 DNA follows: TGTGCCAGCAGCTTAGCGAGACTTCCCTACGAGCAGTACTTC.

CDR3: CASSPIGTGYGYTF. The CDR3 nucleotides read TGTGCCAGCTCACCTATCGGGACAGGGTATGGCTACACCTTC. The chain couples TRBV18 to TRBJ1-2, with 9 bases aligning to TRBD1. The CDR3 consists of 14 residues. The V segment lost 3 bases and the J segment 5 bases; nucleotides outside the gene matches: 4. The germline gives CDR1 KGHSH, CDR2 LQKENI.

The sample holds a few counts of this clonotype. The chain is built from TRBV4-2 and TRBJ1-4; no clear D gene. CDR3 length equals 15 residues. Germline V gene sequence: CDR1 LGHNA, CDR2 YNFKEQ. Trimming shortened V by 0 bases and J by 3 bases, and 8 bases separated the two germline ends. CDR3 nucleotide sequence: TGTGCCAGCAGCCAAGAGAGAAGGGCTAATGAAAAACTGTTTTTT. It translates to CASSQERRANEKLFF.

CDR3 coding DNA: TGCAGTGTCAAAAATGAAAAACTGTTTTTT. This codes for CSVKNEKLFF. The chain combines TRBV20-1 with TRBJ1-4; D not resolved. Trimming cost V 7 bases and J 5 bases, with 5 bases left between them. Germline-derived CDR1 and CDR2 are DFQATT and SNEGSKA (reference sequence). The CDR3 is 10 amino acids.

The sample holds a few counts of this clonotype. CDR3 region: CASSLGEEQFF. The CDR3, as DNA: TGTGCCAGCAGCTTAGGTGAGGAGCAGTTCTTC. The rearrangement uses TRBV11-3 and TRBJ2-1, with unresolved D. CDR3 length: 11 residues. V was shortened by 1 base and J by 10 bases, with 5 bases between the two germline ends. Germline V gene sequence: CDR1 SGHNT, CDR2 YENEEA.

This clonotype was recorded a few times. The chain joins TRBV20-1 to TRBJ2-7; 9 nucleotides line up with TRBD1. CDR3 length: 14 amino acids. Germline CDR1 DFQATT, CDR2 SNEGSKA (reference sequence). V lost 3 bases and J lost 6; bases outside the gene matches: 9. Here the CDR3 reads CSARDHGTGSEQYF. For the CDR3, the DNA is TGCAGTGCTAGGGACCACGGGACAGGGAGCGAGCAGTACTTC.

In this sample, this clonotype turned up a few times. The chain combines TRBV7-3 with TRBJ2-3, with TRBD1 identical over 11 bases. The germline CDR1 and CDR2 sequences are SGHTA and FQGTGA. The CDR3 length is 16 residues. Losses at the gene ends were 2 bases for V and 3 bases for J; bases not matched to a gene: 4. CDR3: CASSLGQGARTDTQYF. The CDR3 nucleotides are TGTGCCAGCAGCTTAGGACAGGGGGCTCGAACAGATACGCAGTATTTT.

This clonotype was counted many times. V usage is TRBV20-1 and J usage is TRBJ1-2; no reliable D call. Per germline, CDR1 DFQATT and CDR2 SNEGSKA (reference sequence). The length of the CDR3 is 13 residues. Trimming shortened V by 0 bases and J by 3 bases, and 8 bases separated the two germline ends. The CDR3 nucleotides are TGCAGTGCTAGAGATTCCCGGGACTATGGCTACACCTTC. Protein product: CSARDSRDYGYTF.

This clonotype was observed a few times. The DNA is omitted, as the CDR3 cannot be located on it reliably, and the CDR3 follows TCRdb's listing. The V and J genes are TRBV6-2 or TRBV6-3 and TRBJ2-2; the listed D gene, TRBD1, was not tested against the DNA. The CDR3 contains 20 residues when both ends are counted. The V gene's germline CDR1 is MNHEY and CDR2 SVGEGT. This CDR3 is CASSPIGRTGVFWSPGSCFF.

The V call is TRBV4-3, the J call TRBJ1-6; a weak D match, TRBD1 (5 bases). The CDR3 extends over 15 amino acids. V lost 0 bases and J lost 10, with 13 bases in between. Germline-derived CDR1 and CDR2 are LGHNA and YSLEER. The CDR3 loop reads CASSQDRGRASPLHF. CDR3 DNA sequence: TGCGCCAGCAGCCAAGATCGGGGCCGAGCATCACCCCTCCACTTT.

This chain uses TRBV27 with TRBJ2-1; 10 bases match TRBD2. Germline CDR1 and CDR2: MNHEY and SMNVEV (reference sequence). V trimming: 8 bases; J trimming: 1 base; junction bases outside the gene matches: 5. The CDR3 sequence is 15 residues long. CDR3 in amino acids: CASSKAGGSYNEQFF. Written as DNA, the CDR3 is TGTGCCAGCTCCAAAGCGGGGGGGTCCTACAATGAGCAGTTCTTC.

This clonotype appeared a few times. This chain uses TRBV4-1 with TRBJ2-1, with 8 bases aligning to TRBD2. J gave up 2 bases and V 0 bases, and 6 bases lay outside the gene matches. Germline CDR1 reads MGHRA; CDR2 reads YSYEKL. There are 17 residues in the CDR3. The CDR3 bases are TGCGCCAGCAGCCAAGATCCCCAGCGGGGGACCTACAATGAGCAGTTCTTC. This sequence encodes CASSQDPQRGTYNEQFF.

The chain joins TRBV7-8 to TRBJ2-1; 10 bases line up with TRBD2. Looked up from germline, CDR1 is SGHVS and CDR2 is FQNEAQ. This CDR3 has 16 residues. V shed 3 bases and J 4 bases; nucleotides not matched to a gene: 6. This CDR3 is CASSLSGTSAYNEQFF. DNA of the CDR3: TGTGCCAGCAGCTTGTCCGGGACTAGCGCGTACAATGAGCAGTTCTTC.

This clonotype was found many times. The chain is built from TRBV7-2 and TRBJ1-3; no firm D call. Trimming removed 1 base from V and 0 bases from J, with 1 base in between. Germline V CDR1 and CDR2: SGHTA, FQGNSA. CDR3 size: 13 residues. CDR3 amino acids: CASSLVSGNTIYF. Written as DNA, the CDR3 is TGTGCCAGCAGCTTAGTCTCTGGAAACACCATATATTTT.